This T cell receptor beta chain was sequenced in a study of T-cell reconstitution after alpha-beta-depleted transplantation in children. Germline CDR1 is DFQATT and CDR2 is SNEGSKA (reference sequence). This CDR3 has 12 residues. A TCRbeta library incorporating unique molecular identifiers was prepared. TCRdb analysed the PCR reads with MiXCR anew, one entry per CDR3 protein. This table holds nearly 400,000 distinct CDR3 sequences, just over 20% found once. The sequence came from a human donor who donated a stem cell graft to a child with acute myeloid leukemia. The rearrangement joins TRBV20-1 to TRBJ1-2; D is ambiguous. Sequencing was performed on PBMCs from the stem cell graft donor, taken from the stem cell graft. The CDR3 spells CISRTGSYGYTF. For the CDR3, the DNA is TGCATCAGCAGGACGGGGAGCTATGGCTACACCTTC.